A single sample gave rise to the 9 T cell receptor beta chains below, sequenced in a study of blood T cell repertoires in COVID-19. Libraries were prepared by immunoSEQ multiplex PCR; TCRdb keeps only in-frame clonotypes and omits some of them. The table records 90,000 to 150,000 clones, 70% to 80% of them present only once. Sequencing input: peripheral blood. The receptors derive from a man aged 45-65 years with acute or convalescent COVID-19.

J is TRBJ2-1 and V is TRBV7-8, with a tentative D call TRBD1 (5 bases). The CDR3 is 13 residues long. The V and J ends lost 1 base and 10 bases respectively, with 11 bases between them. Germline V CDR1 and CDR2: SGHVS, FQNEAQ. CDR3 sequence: CASSLDRLGEQFF. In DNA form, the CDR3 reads TGTGCCAGCAGCTTAGACAGGTTGGGGGAGCAGTTCTTC.

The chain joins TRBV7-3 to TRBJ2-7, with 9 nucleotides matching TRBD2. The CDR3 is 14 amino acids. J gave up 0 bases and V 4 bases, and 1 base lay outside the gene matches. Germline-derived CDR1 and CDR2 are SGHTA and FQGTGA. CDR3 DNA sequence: TGTGCCAGCAGCTCTAGCGGGAACTCCTACGAGCAGTACTTC. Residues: CASSSSGNSYEQYF.

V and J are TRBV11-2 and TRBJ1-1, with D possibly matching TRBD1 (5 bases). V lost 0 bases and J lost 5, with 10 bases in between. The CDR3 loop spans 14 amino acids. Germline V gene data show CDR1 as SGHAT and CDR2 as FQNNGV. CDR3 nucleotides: TGTGCCAGCAGCTTAGATCAGGGCTGGACTGAAGCTTTCTTT. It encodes CASSLDQGWTEAFF.

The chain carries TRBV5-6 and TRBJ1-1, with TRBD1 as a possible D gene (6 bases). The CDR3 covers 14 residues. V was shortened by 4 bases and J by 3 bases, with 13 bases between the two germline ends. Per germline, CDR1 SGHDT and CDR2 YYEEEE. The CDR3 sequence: CASSPGDLDTEAFF. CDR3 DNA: TGTGCCAGCAGCCCAGGGGATTTAGACACTGAAGCTTTCTTT.

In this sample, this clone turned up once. The CDR3 region is CATSDPGLAGGAGELFF. The CDR3 region has the DNA TGTGCCACCAGTGACCCCGGACTAGCGGGGGGGGCCGGGGAGCTGTTTTTT. The rearrangement joins TRBV24-1 to TRBJ2-2, with 15 bases identical to TRBD2. J gave up 6 bases and V 4 bases, and 5 bases lay outside the gene matches. This CDR3 has 17 amino acids. Looked up from germline, CDR1 is KGHDR and CDR2 is SFDVKD.

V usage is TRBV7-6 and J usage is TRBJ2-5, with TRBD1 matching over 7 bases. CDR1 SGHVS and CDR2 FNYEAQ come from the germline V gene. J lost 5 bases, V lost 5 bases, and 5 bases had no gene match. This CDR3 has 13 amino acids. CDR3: CASSDYRGETQYF. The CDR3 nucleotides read TGTGCCAGCAGCGATTACAGGGGCGAGACCCAGTACTTC. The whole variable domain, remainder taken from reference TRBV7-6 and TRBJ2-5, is GAGVSQSPRYKVTKRGQDVALRCDPISGHVSLYWYRQALGQGPEFLTYFNYEAQQDKSGLPNDRFSAERPEGSISTLTIQRTEQRDSAMYRCASSDYRGETQYFGPGTRLLVL.

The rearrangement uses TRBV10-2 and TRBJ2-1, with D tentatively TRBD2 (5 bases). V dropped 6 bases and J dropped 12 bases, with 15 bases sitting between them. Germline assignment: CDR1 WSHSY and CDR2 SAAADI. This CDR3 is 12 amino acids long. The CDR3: CASRPPAGGQFF. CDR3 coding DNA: TGCGCCAGCAGACCCCCGGCTGGAGGGCAGTTCTTC.

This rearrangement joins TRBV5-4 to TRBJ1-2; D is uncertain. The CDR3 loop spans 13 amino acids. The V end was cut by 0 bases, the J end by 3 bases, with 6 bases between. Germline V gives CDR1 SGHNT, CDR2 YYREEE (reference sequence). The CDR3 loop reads CASSLDRDYGYTF. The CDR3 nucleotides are TGTGCCAGCAGCTTGGACAGAGACTATGGCTACACCTTC.

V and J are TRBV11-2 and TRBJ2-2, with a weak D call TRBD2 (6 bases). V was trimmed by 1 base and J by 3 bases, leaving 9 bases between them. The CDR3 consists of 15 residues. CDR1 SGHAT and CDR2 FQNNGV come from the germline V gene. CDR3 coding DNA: TGTGCCAGCAGCTTAGTAGCGGCAGACACCGGGGAGCTGTTTTTT. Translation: CASSLVAADTGELFF.